These 10 T cell receptor beta chains were sequenced from one sample in a study of OX40 agonist ivuxolimab in advanced cancers. Repertoires were generated with immunoSEQ multiplex PCR, while TCRdb's copy carries only in-frame clones and drops some. The sample gives 55,000 to 80,000 clones, about 89% of which show up once; more than 2% is in the top ten. The input for sequencing was CD4+ or CD8+ T cells sorted from blood, taken in a trial of the OX40 agonist ivuxolimab. The origin of the receptors is an adult with an advanced solid tumor such as melanoma, head and neck, liver or kidney cancer.

The J gene is TRBJ2-3, the V gene TRBV7-2; weak D call: TRBD2 (7 bases). Trimming stripped 2 bases from V and 5 bases from J, with 17 bases between. Germline CDR1 reads SGHTA; CDR2 reads FQGNSA. This CDR3 is 16 amino acids long. CDR3 residues: CASSLKAGHGRDTQYF. In nucleotides, the CDR3 is TGTGCCAGCAGCTTAAAAGCGGGACACGGTAGAGATACGCAGTATTTT.

This sequence joins TRBV29-1 and TRBJ2-3; 11 bases match TRBD1. CDR1 and CDR2 (germline): SQVTM, ANQGSEA. The CDR3 is 14 amino acids. V shed 7 bases and J 7 bases; nucleotides not matched to a gene: 10. Here the CDR3 reads CSATDRGLVNTQYF. CDR3 coding DNA: TGCAGCGCCACGGACAGGGGGCTGGTGAATACGCAGTATTTT.

The chain joins TRBV7-2 to TRBJ1-3; 8 bases are shared with TRBD1. The CDR3 totals 14 residues. After removal of 4 bases from V and 2 bases from J, the junction contained 1 base not matched to a gene. Germline V gene sequence: CDR1 SGHTA, CDR2 FQGNSA. CDR3 residues: CASSWDRTGNTIYF. DNA of the CDR3: TGTGCCAGCAGCTGGGACAGGACTGGAAACACCATATATTTT.

In this sample, this clone turned up once. The chain employs TRBV14 and TRBJ2-7; perhaps D is TRBD1 or TRBD2 (5 bases each). Looked up from germline, CDR1 is SGHDN and CDR2 is FVKESK. V lost 3 bases and J 0 bases, leaving 24 bases between the germline ends. CDR3 length: 19 residues. In DNA form, the CDR3 reads TGTGCCAGCAGCCAGTCAGGAAGGGGTCCCGGGGCCGTCTCCTACGAGCAGTACTTC. Translation gives CASSQSGRGPGAVSYEQYF.

This clone was recorded only once. The rearrangement links TRBV7-9 to TRBJ2-2; D unresolved. The CDR3 runs 14 residues. Trimming removed 6 bases from V and 1 base from J, with 9 bases in between. The germline V gene encodes CDR1 SEHNR and CDR2 FQNEAQ (reference sequence). CDR3 sequence reads: CASSSPLNTGELFF. DNA for the CDR3: TGTGCCAGCAGTAGTCCCTTGAACACCGGGGAGCTGTTTTTT.

The rearrangement links TRBV5-5 to TRBJ2-2, with D perhaps TRBD2 (5 bases). CDR3 length: 16 residues. Germline V gene sequence: CDR1 SGHKS, CDR2 YYEKEE (reference sequence). V was cut by 4 bases and J by 3 bases, with 16 bases left in between. The CDR3 loop reads CASSHGAVKDTGELFF. DNA of the CDR3: TGTGCCAGCAGCCATGGAGCGGTGAAGGACACCGGGGAGCTGTTTTTT.

The chain uses TRBV21-1 and TRBJ1-3. TRBV21-1 is marked as a pseudogene. The CDR3 is made up of 16 amino acids. CDR3 protein: CASSTRALLSGNTIYF. The CDR3 DNA is TGTGCCAGCAGCACCCGGGCCCTACTCTCTGGAAACACCATATATTTT.

This CDR3 reads CASSPSDRVRTDTQYF. DNA of the CDR3: TGTGCCAGCTCACCATCGGACAGGGTTCGCACAGATACGCAGTATTTT. The rearrangement joins TRBV18 to TRBJ2-3; TRBD1 matches at 8 bases. The germline V gene encodes CDR1 KGHSH and CDR2 LQKENI. The V and J ends lost 2 bases and 1 base, in that order; junction bases with no gene match: 5. The CDR3 is made up of 16 amino acids.

The genes are TRBV9 and TRBJ2-2; D is possibly TRBD2 (6 bases). Germline V lookup: CDR1 SGDLS, CDR2 YYNGEE. V was cut by 5 bases and J by 4 bases, with 12 bases left in between. The CDR3 is made up of 14 amino acids. The CDR3 is CASRAGPSTGELFF. The CDR3 DNA sequence: TGTGCCAGCAGGGCGGGGCCATCCACCGGGGAGCTGTTTTTT. The full variable domain, completed using reference TRBV9 and TRBJ2-2, is DSGVTQTPKHLITATGQRVTLRCSPRSGDLSVYWYQQSLDQGLQFLIQYYNGEERAKGNILERFSAQQFPDLHSELNLSSLELGDSALYFCASRAGPSTGELFFGEGSRLTVL.

The chain combines TRBV7-9 with TRBJ2-1; maybe TRBD1 (6 bases). The CDR3 has 11 amino acids. CDR1 SEHNR and CDR2 FQNEAQ come from the germline V gene (reference sequence). Trimming cost V 2 bases and J 11 bases, with 7 bases left between them. The CDR3: CASSLQGQQFF. In DNA, the CDR3 is TGTGCCAGCAGCTTACAGGGGCAGCAGTTCTTC.